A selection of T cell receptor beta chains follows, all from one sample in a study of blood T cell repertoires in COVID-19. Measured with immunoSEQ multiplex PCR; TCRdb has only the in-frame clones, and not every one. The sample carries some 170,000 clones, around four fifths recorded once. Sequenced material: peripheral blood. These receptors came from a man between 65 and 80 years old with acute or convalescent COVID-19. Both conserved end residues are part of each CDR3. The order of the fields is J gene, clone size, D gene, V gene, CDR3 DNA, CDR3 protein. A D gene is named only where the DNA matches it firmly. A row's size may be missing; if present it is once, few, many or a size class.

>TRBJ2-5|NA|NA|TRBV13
TGTGCCAGCAGCCTACTAGCTGGGGAGACCCAGTACTTC
CASSLLAGETQYF
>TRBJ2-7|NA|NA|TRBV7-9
TGTGCCAGCAGCCTTGGGGGGAGCGCCTACGAGCAGTACTTC
CASSLGGSAYEQYF
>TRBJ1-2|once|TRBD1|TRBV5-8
TGTGCCAGCAGCAGACCCGGGACAGCCGTTAACTATGGCTACACCTTC
CASSRPGTAVNYGYTF
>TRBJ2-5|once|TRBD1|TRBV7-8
TGTGCCAGCAGCTTAACAGGACAGGGGGGGGAGACCCAGTACTTC
CASSLTGQGGETQYF
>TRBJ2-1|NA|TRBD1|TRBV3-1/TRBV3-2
TGTGCCAGCAGTTTCACCGGGACAGGGCGATACAATGAGCAGTTCTTC
CASSFTGTGRYNEQFF
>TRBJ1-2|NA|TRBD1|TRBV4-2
TGTGCCAGCAGCCAGTCCGGGACAGGGGCGATGATCTATGGCTACACCTTC
CASSQSGTGAMIYGYTF
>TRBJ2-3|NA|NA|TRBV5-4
TGTGCCAGCACTTCTGGAGGGAGGACAGATACGCAGTATTTT
CASTSGGRTDTQYF
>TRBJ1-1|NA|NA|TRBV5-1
TGCGCCAGCAGCGTAAAATCGAGTAACACTGAAGCTTTCTTT
CASSVKSSNTEAFF
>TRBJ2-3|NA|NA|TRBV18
TGTGCCAGCCAACCGGGGAGCACAGATACGCAGTATTTT
CASQPGSTDTQYF
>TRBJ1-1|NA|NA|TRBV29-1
TGCAGCGTTGATCCGGCAGGGGTGAACACTGAAGCTTTCTTT
CSVDPAGVNTEAFF
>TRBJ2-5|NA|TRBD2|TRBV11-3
TGTGCCAGCAGCCCCGGGGATAGCGGGGGGGCAGAAGAGACCCAGTACTTC
CASSPGDSGGAEETQYF
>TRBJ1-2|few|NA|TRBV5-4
TGTGCCAGCAGCCCGGAGGGCTATGGCTACACCTTC
CASSPEGYGYTF
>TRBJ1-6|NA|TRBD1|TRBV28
TGTGCCAGTGAAAACACGGGACAGGGGCATTTTAATTCACCCCTCCACTTT
CASENTGQGHFNSPLHF
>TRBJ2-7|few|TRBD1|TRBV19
TGTGCCAGTAGTTCTGCAGGGGGCAGCTACGAGCAGTACTTC
CASSSAGGSYEQYF
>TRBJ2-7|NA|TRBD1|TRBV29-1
TGCAGCGTTTTAGGGGGCGGCGAGCAGTACTTC
CSVLGGGEQYF
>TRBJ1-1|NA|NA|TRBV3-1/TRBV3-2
TGTGCCAGCAGCCCGAGGGGGACTGAAGCTTTCTTT
CASSPRGTEAFF
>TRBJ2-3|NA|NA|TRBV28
TGTGCCAGCAGCACTAGCCCCGGAGATACGCAGTATTTT
CASSTSPGDTQYF
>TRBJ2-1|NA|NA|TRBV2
TGTGCCAGCAGTGAAATGCTAGTAAATGAGCAGTTCTTC
CASSEMLVNEQFF
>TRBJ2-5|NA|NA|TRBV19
TGTGCCAGCCAAAGCGCCCCGAGGGCAGAGACCCAGTACTTC
CASQSAPRAETQYF
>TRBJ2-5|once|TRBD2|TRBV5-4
TGTGCCAGCAGCTTGGAAGGACTAGCAAAAGAGACCCAGTACTTC
CASSLEGLAKETQYF
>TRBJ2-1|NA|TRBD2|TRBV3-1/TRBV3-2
TGTGCCAGCAGCACCCGGACTAGCGGGTTTTACAATGAGCAGTTCTTC
CASSTRTSGFYNEQFF
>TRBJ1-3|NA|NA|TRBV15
TGTGCCACCAGCAGAGGGTCGGACACCATATATTTT
CATSRGSDTIYF
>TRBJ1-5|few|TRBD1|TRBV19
TGTGCCAGTAGTATATTTACAGGGGGACGCCAGCCCCAGCATTTT
CASSIFTGGRQPQHF
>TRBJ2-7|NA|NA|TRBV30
TGTGCCTGGTCCCCGGGTCCGACGGGCGAGCAGTACTTC
CAWSPGPTGEQYF